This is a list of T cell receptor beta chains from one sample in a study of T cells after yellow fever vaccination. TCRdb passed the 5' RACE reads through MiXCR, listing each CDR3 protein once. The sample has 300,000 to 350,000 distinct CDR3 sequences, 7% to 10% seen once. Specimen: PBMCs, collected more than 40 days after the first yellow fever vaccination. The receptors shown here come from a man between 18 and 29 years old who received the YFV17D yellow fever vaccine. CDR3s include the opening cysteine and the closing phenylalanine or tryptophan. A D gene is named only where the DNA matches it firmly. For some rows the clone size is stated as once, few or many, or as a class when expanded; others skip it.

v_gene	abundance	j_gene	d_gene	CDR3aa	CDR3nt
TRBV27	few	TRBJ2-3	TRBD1	CASKVEGAHNVDTQYF	TGTGCCAGCAAGGTCGAGGGGGCTCATAACGTAGATACGCAGTATTTT
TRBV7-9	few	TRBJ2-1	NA	CASSFWGPDEQFF	TGTGCCAGCAGCTTCTGGGGGCCGGATGAGCAGTTCTTC
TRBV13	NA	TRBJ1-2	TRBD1	CASKGQAEGYTF	TGTGCCAGCAAGGGACAGGCCGAGGGCTACACCTTC
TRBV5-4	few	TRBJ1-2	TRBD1	CASSLDGQGARGYTF	TGTGCCAGCAGCCTGGACGGACAGGGGGCGCGTGGCTACACCTTC
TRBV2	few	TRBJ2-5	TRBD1	CASSEDRGYQETQYF	TGTGCCAGCAGTGAGGACAGGGGGTACCAAGAGACCCAGTACTTC
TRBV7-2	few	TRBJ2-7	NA	CASSRGNTDYEQYF	TGTGCCAGCAGCCGAGGGAACACAGACTACGAGCAGTACTTC
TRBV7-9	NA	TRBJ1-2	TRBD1	CASSSPDRASYGYTF	TGTGCCAGCAGCTCTCCGGACAGGGCGTCCTATGGCTACACCTTC
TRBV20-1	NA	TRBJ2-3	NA	CSANIIPVTDTQYF	TGCAGTGCTAATATCATACCAGTCACAGATACGCAGTATTTT
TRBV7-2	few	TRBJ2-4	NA	CASSSPHWLNNIQYF	TGTGCCAGCAGCTCCCCCCACTGGCTAAACAACATTCAGTACTTC
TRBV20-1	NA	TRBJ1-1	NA	CSARVLNNEAFF	TGCAGTGCTAGAGTCCTGAATAATGAAGCTTTCTTT
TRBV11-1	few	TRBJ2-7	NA	CASSSLRDSYEQYF	TGTGCCAGCAGCTCCCTCCGGGACTCCTACGAGCAGTACTTC
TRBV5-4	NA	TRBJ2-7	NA	CASSTQSGSEQYF	TGTGCCAGCAGCACCCAATCGGGGTCCGAGCAGTACTTC
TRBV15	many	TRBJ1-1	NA	CATSRPVGNTEAFF	TGTGCCACCAGCAGACCCGTAGGGAACACTGAAGCTTTCTTT
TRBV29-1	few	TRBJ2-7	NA	CSVDGEEGGDYEQYF	TGCAGCGTTGACGGGGAGGAAGGGGGGGACTACGAGCAGTACTTC
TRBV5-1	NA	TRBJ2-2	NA	CASSLVRRPGELFF	TGCGCCAGCAGCTTGGTTAGGAGGCCCGGGGAGCTGTTTTTT
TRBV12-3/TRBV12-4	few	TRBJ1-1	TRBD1	CASRGGQVNTEAFF	TGTGCCAGCAGGGGGGGACAGGTTAACACTGAAGCTTTCTTT
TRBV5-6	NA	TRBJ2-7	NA	CASSLDDYEQYF	TGTGCCAGCAGCTTGGACGATTACGAGCAGTACTTC
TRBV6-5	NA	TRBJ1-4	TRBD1	CASSPGTGGVMTNEKLFF	TGTGCCAGCAGTCCCGGGACAGGGGGCGTCATGACTAATGAAAAACTGTTTTTT
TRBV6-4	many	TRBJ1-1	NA	CASSDNGNTEAFF	TGTGCCAGCAGTGATAACGGGAACACTGAAGCTTTCTTT
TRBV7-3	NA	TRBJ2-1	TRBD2	CASSYFGGASYEQFF	TGTGCCAGCAGCTACTTCGGGGGGGCTAGCTATGAGCAGTTCTTC
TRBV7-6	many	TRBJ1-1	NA	CASSLAGHFQNTEAFF	TGTGCCAGCAGCTTAGCGGGACATTTTCAGAACACTGAAGCTTTCTTT
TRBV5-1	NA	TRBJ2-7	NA	CASSRTGTELYEQYF	TGCGCCAGCAGTCGAACCGGGACCGAGCTCTACGAGCAGTACTTC
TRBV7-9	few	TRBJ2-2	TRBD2	CASSPRAGGRNTGELFF	TGTGCCAGCAGCCCCCGGGCGGGGGGGCGTAACACCGGGGAGCTGTTTTTT
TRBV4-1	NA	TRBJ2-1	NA	CASSQEGREGGREQFF	TGCGCCAGCAGCCAAGAAGGGCGGGAAGGGGGTCGAGAGCAGTTCTTC
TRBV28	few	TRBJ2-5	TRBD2	CASLAGGLQETQYF	TGTGCCAGCCTAGCGGGGGGCCTGCAAGAGACCCAGTACTTC
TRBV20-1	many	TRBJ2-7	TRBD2	CSAGRGGAGEQYF	TGCAGTGCTGGTCGCGGGGGGGCAGGCGAGCAGTACTTC
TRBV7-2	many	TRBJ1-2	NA	CASSPWDIGGYTF	TGTGCCAGCAGCCCTTGGGACATCGGTGGCTACACCTTC
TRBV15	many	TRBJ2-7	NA	CATSREEGPYEQYF	TGTGCCACCAGCAGAGAAGAGGGGCCCTACGAGCAGTACTTC
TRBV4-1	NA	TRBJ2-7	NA	CASSQESLAIYEQYF	TGCGCCAGCAGCCAAGAATCGCTAGCGATCTACGAGCAGTACTTC
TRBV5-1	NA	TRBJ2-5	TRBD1	CASSLEPGQRQETQYF	TGCGCCAGCAGCTTGGAACCGGGACAGAGACAAGAGACCCAGTACTTC
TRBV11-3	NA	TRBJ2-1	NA	CASSFILGGEQFF	TGTGCCAGCAGCTTTATTTTGGGGGGTGAGCAGTTCTTC
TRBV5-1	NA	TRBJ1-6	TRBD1	CASSFTGADSPLHF	TGCGCCAGCAGCTTTACAGGGGCCGATTCACCCCTCCACTTT
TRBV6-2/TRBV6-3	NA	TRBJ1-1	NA	CASSYSNFRLQGTEAFF	TGTGCCAGCAGTTACTCGAACTTTCGACTTCAGGGGACTGAAGCTTTCTTT
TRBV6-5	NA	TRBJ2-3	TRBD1	CASSYSDRDTDTQYF	TGTGCCAGCAGTTACTCAGACAGGGACACAGATACGCAGTATTTT
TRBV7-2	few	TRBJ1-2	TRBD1	CASSQTQGAQSYGYTF	TGTGCCAGCAGCCAAACACAGGGGGCGCAAAGCTATGGCTACACCTTC
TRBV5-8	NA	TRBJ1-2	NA	CASSRQPADGYTF	TGTGCCAGCAGCCGTCAGCCGGCGGATGGCTACACCTTC
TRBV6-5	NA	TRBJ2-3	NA	CASSYSGNPDTQYF	TGTGCCAGCAGTTACTCAGGGAATCCAGATACGCAGTATTTT
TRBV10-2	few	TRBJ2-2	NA	CATPRSTGELFF	TGCGCCACCCCGCGTAGCACCGGGGAGCTGTTTTTT
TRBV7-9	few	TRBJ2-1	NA	CASSLGTVYNEQFF	TGTGCCAGCAGCTTAGGGACGGTCTACAATGAGCAGTTCTTC
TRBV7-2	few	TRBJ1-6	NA	CASSLVAGGLALHF	TGTGCCAGCAGCTTAGTCGCAGGAGGGCTCGCCCTCCACTTT
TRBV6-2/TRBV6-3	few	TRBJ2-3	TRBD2	CASSSLAGAVTDTQYF	TGTGCCAGCAGTAGCCTAGCGGGGGCCGTCACAGATACGCAGTATTTT
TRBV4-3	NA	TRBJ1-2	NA	CASSQDRSRDTNYGYTF	TGCGCCAGCAGCCAAGATAGATCACGGGACACAAACTATGGCTACACCTTC
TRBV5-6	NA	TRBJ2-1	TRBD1	CASFPGTGIYNEQFF	TGTGCCAGTTTCCCGGGGACAGGTATCTACAATGAGCAGTTCTTC
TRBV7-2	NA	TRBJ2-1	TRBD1	CASNRQGLYNEQFF	TGTGCCAGCAACCGACAGGGATTGTACAATGAGCAGTTCTTC
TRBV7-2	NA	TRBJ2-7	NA	CASSSLGVDYKQYF	TGTGCCAGCAGCTCGCTAGGGGTTGATTACAAGCAGTACTTC
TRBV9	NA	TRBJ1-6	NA	CASSVDGGRGSPLHF	TGTGCCAGCAGCGTAGACGGAGGGAGGGGATCACCCCTCCACTTT
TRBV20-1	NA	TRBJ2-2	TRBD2	CSARAFAGGRSGELFF	TGCAGTGCTAGAGCCTTTGCGGGGGGGCGATCCGGGGAGCTGTTTTTT
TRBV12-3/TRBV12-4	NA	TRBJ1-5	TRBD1	CASSSGQASLNQPQHF	TGTGCCAGCAGTTCCGGACAGGCCAGTCTCAATCAGCCCCAGCATTTT
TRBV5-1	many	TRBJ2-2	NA	CASSFQGTGELFF	TGCGCCAGCAGCTTTCAGGGCACCGGGGAGCTGTTTTTT
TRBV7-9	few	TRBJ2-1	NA	CASSLEVPEQFF	TGTGCCAGCAGCCTAGAGGTACCTGAGCAGTTCTTC
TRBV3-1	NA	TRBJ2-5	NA	CASSQVFANAQETQYF	TGTGCCAGCAGCCAAGTATTTGCGAATGCACAAGAGACCCAGTACTTC
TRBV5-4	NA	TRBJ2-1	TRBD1	CASSRGPDFYNEQFF	TGTGCCAGCAGCAGGGGGCCGGATTTCTACAATGAGCAGTTCTTC
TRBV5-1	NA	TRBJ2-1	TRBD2	CASSLSGGLEQFF	TGCGCCAGCAGCTTAAGCGGGGGCCTCGAGCAGTTCTTC
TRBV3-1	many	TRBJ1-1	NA	CASSQERNTEAFF	TGTGCCAGCAGCCAAGAAAGGAACACTGAAGCTTTCTTT
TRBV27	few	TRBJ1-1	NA	CASSFGKNTEAFF	TGTGCCAGCAGTTTTGGGAAGAACACTGAAGCTTTCTTT
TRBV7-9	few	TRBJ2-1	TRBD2	CASSPKAGGTNEQFF	TGTGCCAGCAGTCCAAAAGCGGGGGGGACGAATGAGCAGTTCTTC
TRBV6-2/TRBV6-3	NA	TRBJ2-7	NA	CASSGRQIYEQYF	TGTGCCAGCAGTGGGAGACAGATATACGAGCAGTACTTC
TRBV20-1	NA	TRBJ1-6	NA	CSARDIRTDYNSPLHF	TGCAGTGCTAGAGATATTCGGACCGATTATAATTCACCCCTCCACTTT
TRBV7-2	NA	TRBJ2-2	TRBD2	CASRGLAGANTGELFF	TGTGCCAGCAGAGGGCTAGCGGGGGCGAACACCGGGGAGCTGTTTTTT
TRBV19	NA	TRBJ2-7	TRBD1	CASSWGTGNSYEQYF	TGTGCCAGTAGCTGGGGGACAGGGAATTCCTACGAGCAGTACTTC